This T cell receptor (beta chain) was sequenced in a study of human T cells and chemical hapten exposure. Time point denoted: patch test 3, about 24 weeks after DPC sensitization. Noted treatment: therapeutic diphenylcyclopropenone sensitization with weekly scalp DPC. Unfractionated whole blood served as the source for total RNA extraction. Whole-study findings and limits: Large CDR3 similarity clusters arose significantly more often from expanded TCRs than from controls. Among TCRs, those above 1 in 1000 frequency were unaffected by DPC sensitization.

As handled by the study authors: Samples held a median of around 96,000 TCRs, range about 23,224–700,000. From the RACE reads, TCRdb called clonotypes with MiXCR, one entry per CDR3 protein. TCRdb, rather than the study authors, made the V and J calls. The sample has about 90,000 distinct CDR3 sequences, approximately 10% seen once. CDR3 length equals 14 residues. Germline loops: CDR1 MDHEN, CDR2 SYDVKM. Germline trimming cut 8 bases from V and 5 bases from J; bases unmatched to any gene: 6. Points on this clonotype: Its antigen is currently unknown.

This receptor was obtained from a woman aged 25-40 years with alopecia areata. Some clones in this sample may be carry-over from other donors' samples. This chain uses TRBV28 with TRBJ1-6; 7 bases line up with TRBD1. This specimen consisted of whole blood, obtained in connection with sensitization to the hapten diphenylcyclopropenone (DPC). The CDR3: CASVRDRNNSPLHF. As DNA, the CDR3 is TGTGCCAGCGTTAGGGACAGAAATAATTCACCCCTCCACTTT.